The entry below gives a single TCR beta chain sequence along with its context. This sample is part of a study of blood T cell repertoires in COVID-19. The overall study: The study drew acute and convalescent COVID-19 samples from the United States, Italy and Spain. Sources were T cells, B-cell-depleted T cells, or PBMCs; the material itself was cDNA or gDNA.

Using immunoSEQ multiplex PCR, the repertoire was profiled, and TCRdb retains in-frame clones only, with some absent. The sample lists approximately 85,000 clones, 85% seen once, with 12% in the top ten. The CDR3 covers 16 residues. Unmatched junction bases numbered 5, after V lost 1 base and J lost 5 bases. Germline lookup yields CDR1 SEHNR and CDR2 FQNEAQ (reference sequence). The sequence was obtained from a woman aged 70-85 years with active or convalescent COVID-19. Sequencing was carried out using peripheral blood. The V gene is TRBV7-9, the J gene TRBJ2-3; 11 bases are a match to TRBD2. The CDR3 DNA follows: TGTGCCAGCAGCTTAGATAGCGGGGGGGCCAGAGATACGCAGTATTTT. It encodes CASSLDSGGARDTQYF.